This is a list of T cell receptor beta chains from one sample in a study of blood T cell repertoires in COVID-19. This table comes from immunoSEQ multiplex PCR, and its TCRdb copy is limited to in-frame clones, with some not included. In the table there are hundreds of thousands of clones, more than 70% of which are singletons. Material: peripheral blood. All receptors come from a woman in her 40s who had recovered from COVID-19. CDR3s include the opening cysteine and the closing phenylalanine or tryptophan. Fields, in order: V gene, D gene, CDR3 length, clone size, J gene, CDR3 DNA, CDR3 protein. The D gene is left open where the match is weak. Size is omitted from some rows. Given values are once, few, many or a class for expanded clones.

V gene: TRBV12-3/TRBV12-4
D gene: NA
CDR3 length: 11
clone size: NA
J gene: TRBJ1-1
CDR3 DNA: TGTGCCAGCAGTGGGGGGACTGAAGCTTTCTTT
CDR3 protein: CASSGGTEAFF

V gene: TRBV30
D gene: NA
CDR3 length: 15
clone size: NA
J gene: TRBJ1-5
CDR3 DNA: TGTGCCTGGAGTCCCTGGGGGGGACGAGATCAGCCCCAGCATTTT
CDR3 protein: CAWSPWGGRDQPQHF

V gene: TRBV18
D gene: NA
CDR3 length: 12
clone size: NA
J gene: TRBJ2-5
CDR3 DNA: TGTGCCAGCTCACCCTACCAAGAGACCCAGTACTTC
CDR3 protein: CASSPYQETQYF

V gene: TRBV5-5
D gene: TRBD1
CDR3 length: 14
clone size: NA
J gene: TRBJ1-6
CDR3 DNA: TGTGCCAGCAGCCGTACAGGGGGTGAATCACCCCTCCACTTT
CDR3 protein: CASSRTGGESPLHF

V gene: TRBV7-2
D gene: NA
CDR3 length: 14
clone size: NA
J gene: TRBJ2-3
CDR3 DNA: TGTGCCAGCAGCTTAGGACTACCCCCGGATACGCAGTATTTT
CDR3 protein: CASSLGLPPDTQYF

V gene: TRBV6-2/TRBV6-3
D gene: TRBD2
CDR3 length: 18
clone size: NA
J gene: TRBJ2-1
CDR3 DNA: TGTGCCAGCAGTTACTCGATATCGGGGCTAGCGGGAAGCAATGAGCAGTTCTTC
CDR3 protein: CASSYSISGLAGSNEQFF

V gene: TRBV2
D gene: NA
CDR3 length: 12
clone size: NA
J gene: TRBJ2-1
CDR3 DNA: TGTGCCAGCAGCCTAGTGGGCAATGAGCAGTTCTTC
CDR3 protein: CASSLVGNEQFF

V gene: TRBV11-3
D gene: NA
CDR3 length: 15
clone size: NA
J gene: TRBJ1-4
CDR3 DNA: TGTGCCAGCAGCGCCAACTCCCGAACTAATGAAAAACTGTTTTTT
CDR3 protein: CASSANSRTNEKLFF

V gene: TRBV7-2
D gene: NA
CDR3 length: 12
clone size: NA
J gene: TRBJ2-3
CDR3 DNA: TGTGCCAGCAGCTCTCCGCCGGGTGTGCAGTATTTT
CDR3 protein: CASSSPPGVQYF

V gene: TRBV28
D gene: TRBD2
CDR3 length: 13
clone size: NA
J gene: TRBJ2-7
CDR3 DNA: TGTGCCAGCATGCTAGCGGGAGGCGGGGAGCAGTACTTC
CDR3 protein: CASMLAGGGEQYF

V gene: TRBV5-8
D gene: TRBD1
CDR3 length: 14
clone size: once
J gene: TRBJ1-2
CDR3 DNA: TGTGCCAGCGGACAGGGATATTCTAACTATGGCTACACCTTC
CDR3 protein: CASGQGYSNYGYTF

V gene: TRBV14
D gene: NA
CDR3 length: 16
clone size: once
J gene: TRBJ1-1
CDR3 DNA: TGTGCCAGCAGCCCGGAGGGGCGGGGAATGAACACTGAAGCTTTCTTT
CDR3 protein: CASSPEGRGMNTEAFF

V gene: TRBV10-2
D gene: TRBD2
CDR3 length: 13
clone size: NA
J gene: TRBJ2-1
CDR3 DNA: TGCGCCACCGGGACTAGCGGGGTGAGTGAGCAGTTCTTC
CDR3 protein: CATGTSGVSEQFF

V gene: TRBV7-8
D gene: NA
CDR3 length: 15
clone size: NA
J gene: TRBJ2-2
CDR3 DNA: TGTGCCAGCAGCTTAGCGGGGCGGAACACCGGGGAGCTGTTTTTT
CDR3 protein: CASSLAGRNTGELFF

V gene: TRBV18
D gene: TRBD2
CDR3 length: 13
clone size: once
J gene: TRBJ2-4
CDR3 DNA: TGTGCCAGCCAAGACCGGGACGGGGGGATTCAGTACTTC
CDR3 protein: CASQDRDGGIQYF

V gene: TRBV5-5
D gene: TRBD1
CDR3 length: 18
clone size: NA
J gene: TRBJ1-1
CDR3 DNA: TGTGCCAGCAGCCGGGGGCAGGGACAGGGGCCCTACAGGCCTGAAGCTTTCTTT
CDR3 protein: CASSRGQGQGPYRPEAFF

V gene: TRBV29-1
D gene: NA
CDR3 length: 13
clone size: few
J gene: TRBJ1-5
CDR3 DNA: TGCAGCGTTGAAGATCTTGGCGGCTCGCCCCAGCATTTT
CDR3 protein: CSVEDLGGSPQHF

V gene: TRBV4-2
D gene: TRBD2
CDR3 length: 14
clone size: NA
J gene: TRBJ2-5
CDR3 DNA: TGTGCCAGCAGCCAGGGACTAGGCGAAGAGACCCAGTACTTC
CDR3 protein: CASSQGLGEETQYF

V gene: TRBV29-1
D gene: TRBD2
CDR3 length: 13
clone size: NA
J gene: TRBJ2-1
CDR3 DNA: TGCAGCGTTCGAAGGACTAGGGACTATGAGCAGTTCTTC
CDR3 protein: CSVRRTRDYEQFF

V gene: TRBV18
D gene: NA
CDR3 length: 13
clone size: NA
J gene: TRBJ2-2
CDR3 DNA: TGTGCCAGCTCACCCCCTAATACCGGGGAGCTGTTTTTT
CDR3 protein: CASSPPNTGELFF

V gene: TRBV5-1
D gene: NA
CDR3 length: 13
clone size: NA
J gene: TRBJ1-4
CDR3 DNA: TGCGCCAGCAGCTTTGGTTCGGGGGAAAAACTGTTTTTT
CDR3 protein: CASSFGSGEKLFF

V gene: TRBV6-4
D gene: TRBD2
CDR3 length: 18
clone size: NA
J gene: TRBJ2-1
CDR3 DNA: TGTGCCAGCAGTGACTCCATTAGACTAGCGGGAGGCCCGGGTGAGCAGTTCTTC
CDR3 protein: CASSDSIRLAGGPGEQFF

V gene: TRBV9
D gene: NA
CDR3 length: 15
clone size: NA
J gene: TRBJ1-1
CDR3 DNA: TGTGCCAGCAGCGCCTCGGGACTCCTGAGCACTGAAGCTTTCTTT
CDR3 protein: CASSASGLLSTEAFF

V gene: TRBV30
D gene: NA
CDR3 length: 13
clone size: NA
J gene: TRBJ1-1
CDR3 DNA: TGTGCCTGGAGTGTACGGGATCCCACTGAAGCTTTCTTT
CDR3 protein: CAWSVRDPTEAFF

V gene: TRBV14
D gene: NA
CDR3 length: 16
clone size: NA
J gene: TRBJ1-4
CDR3 DNA: TGTGCCAGCAGCGCCCAAATGGGGGCCCTGGGGGAAAAACTGTTTTTT
CDR3 protein: CASSAQMGALGEKLFF

V gene: TRBV28
D gene: TRBD1
CDR3 length: 13
clone size: NA
J gene: TRBJ1-1
CDR3 DNA: TGTGCCAGCAGTGGGGGACAGCCCTTGATCGCTTTCTTT
CDR3 protein: CASSGGQPLIAFF

V gene: TRBV6-2/TRBV6-3
D gene: NA
CDR3 length: 14
clone size: NA
J gene: TRBJ1-5
CDR3 DNA: TGTGCCAGCGGCCGGGTCCCGGGGGGCCAGCCCCAGCATTTT
CDR3 protein: CASGRVPGGQPQHF

V gene: TRBV29-1
D gene: TRBD2
CDR3 length: 14
clone size: NA
J gene: TRBJ2-1
CDR3 DNA: TGCAGCGTCGTTTGGGGAGGGCCCTACAATGAGCAGTTCTTC
CDR3 protein: CSVVWGGPYNEQFF

V gene: TRBV4-1
D gene: TRBD1
CDR3 length: 18
clone size: NA
J gene: TRBJ1-5
CDR3 DNA: TGCGCCAGCAGCCAAGTGGGACAGGGGGAGCCTAGCAATCAGCCCCAGCATTTT
CDR3 protein: CASSQVGQGEPSNQPQHF

V gene: TRBV6-5
D gene: TRBD2
CDR3 length: 12
clone size: NA
J gene: TRBJ2-1
CDR3 DNA: TGTGCCAGCAGTTGGGGGGGAGGTGAGCAGTTCTTC
CDR3 protein: CASSWGGGEQFF

V gene: TRBV6-2/TRBV6-3
D gene: TRBD1
CDR3 length: 15
clone size: NA
J gene: TRBJ1-5
CDR3 DNA: TGTGCCAGCAGTCCCCGGACAGGAGGGCATCAGCCCCAGCATTTT
CDR3 protein: CASSPRTGGHQPQHF

V gene: TRBV6-2/TRBV6-3
D gene: TRBD2
CDR3 length: 15
clone size: NA
J gene: TRBJ2-3
CDR3 DNA: TGTGCCAGCAGTACGCGCGGGAGGGGAGCAGATACGCAGTATTTT
CDR3 protein: CASSTRGRGADTQYF

V gene: TRBV18
D gene: NA
CDR3 length: 14
clone size: NA
J gene: TRBJ2-7
CDR3 DNA: TGTGCCAGCTCACCGGGGGGGCGTCGGAACGAGCAGTACTTC
CDR3 protein: CASSPGGRRNEQYF

V gene: TRBV7-6
D gene: TRBD2
CDR3 length: 19
clone size: NA
J gene: TRBJ2-2
CDR3 DNA: TGTGCCAGCAGCTTAAGGGGGACTAGCGGGACCCCCGGGCCCGGGGAGCTGTTTTTT
CDR3 protein: CASSLRGTSGTPGPGELFF

V gene: TRBV14
D gene: TRBD1
CDR3 length: 16
clone size: NA
J gene: TRBJ1-2
CDR3 DNA: TGTGCCAGCAGCCCCGGACAGGGGGCGGTGGGGTATGGCTACACCTTC
CDR3 protein: CASSPGQGAVGYGYTF

V gene: TRBV5-6
D gene: TRBD2
CDR3 length: 17
clone size: NA
J gene: TRBJ2-5
CDR3 DNA: TGTGCCAGCAGTGGGTGGGCATTAGGACTAGCTCAAGAGACCCAGTACTTC
CDR3 protein: CASSGWALGLAQETQYF

V gene: TRBV7-9
D gene: TRBD1
CDR3 length: 19
clone size: NA
J gene: TRBJ2-6
CDR3 DNA: TGTGCCAGCACCCCCGGGGGCGGACAGGGCAACTCTGGGGCCAACGTCCTGACTTTC
CDR3 protein: CASTPGGGQGNSGANVLTF

V gene: TRBV27
D gene: NA
CDR3 length: 16
clone size: NA
J gene: TRBJ2-2
CDR3 DNA: TGTGCCAGCAGTCCTAGTCTTCCGCGGGTCACCGGGGAGCTGTTTTTT
CDR3 protein: CASSPSLPRVTGELFF

V gene: TRBV14
D gene: NA
CDR3 length: 16
clone size: NA
J gene: TRBJ2-3
CDR3 DNA: TGTGCCAGCAGCCAGAGTGGCGGGGATCAGGCAGATACGCAGTATTTT
CDR3 protein: CASSQSGGDQADTQYF

V gene: TRBV7-8
D gene: NA
CDR3 length: 15
clone size: NA
J gene: TRBJ2-2
CDR3 DNA: TGTGCCAGCAGCTTGCGGCAGGGTAACACCGGGGAGCTGTTTTTT
CDR3 protein: CASSLRQGNTGELFF